These T cell receptor beta chains were read from a single sample in a study of siplizumab effects on memory and regulatory T cells. Sequencing used immunoSEQ multiplex PCR; TCRdb keeps in-frame clones, though not all of them. This table has tens of thousands of clones, 91% appearing once. The specimen was CD8+ T cells sorted from blood. The receptors were gathered from a human donor in good health. Each CDR3 is given with its conserved first and last residue. A D gene is named only where the DNA matches it firmly. Expanded clones get a size class; other rows say once, few or many, or leave the size out.

>TRBV6-5|NA|TRBJ1-5|NA
TGTGCCAGCAGTTACTCGACCGAAAGCAATCAGCCCCAGCATTTT
CASSYSTESNQPQHF
>TRBV7-6|NA|TRBJ1-6|NA
TGTGCCAGCAGCTTAGTTGGGGGGGCAACCTATAATTCACCCCTCCACTTT
CASSLVGGATYNSPLHF
>TRBV5-6|NA|TRBJ2-7|NA
TGTGCCAGCAGTTCCGGGAACTACGAGCAGTACTTC
CASSSGNYEQYF
>TRBV5-1|NA|TRBJ2-7|TRBD1
TGCGCCAGCTCGATTCGGACAGGGTCAATACGCGAGCAGTACTTC
CASSIRTGSIREQYF
>TRBV27|NA|TRBJ1-1|NA
TGTGCCAGCCACCAAGGACAAGACACTGAAGCTTTCTTT
CASHQGQDTEAFF
>TRBV5-1|NA|TRBJ2-2|TRBD2
TGCGCCAGCAGCCCCAGGACTAGCGGGAACACCGGGGAGCTGTTTTTT
CASSPRTSGNTGELFF
>TRBV6-4|NA|TRBJ2-1|TRBD2
TGTGCCAGCAGTGACCGTCTAGCGGAATACAATGAGCAGTTCTTC
CASSDRLAEYNEQFF
>TRBV6-5|NA|TRBJ2-7|TRBD1
TGTGCCAGCAGCTACGACCGCCGGGACAGGGGCTACGAGCAGTACTTC
CASSYDRRDRGYEQYF
>TRBV4-1|NA|TRBJ1-2|NA
TGCGCCAGCAGCCAGGAGGGGGTAGGGGGCTACACCTTC
CASSQEGVGGYTF
>TRBV5-1|NA|TRBJ2-3|NA
TGCGCCAGCAGCTCCTCGGTGGGCACAGATACGCAGTATTTT
CASSSSVGTDTQYF
>TRBV28|few|TRBJ1-1|NA
TGTGCCAGCAGTTTATGGGGGGGTAATACGGCTGAAGCTTTCTTT
CASSLWGGNTAEAFF
>TRBV11-1|NA|TRBJ2-5|TRBD2
TGTGCCAGCAGCTTTCGGCTAGCGGTACAAGAGACCCAGTACTTC
CASSFRLAVQETQYF
>TRBV5-3|NA|TRBJ2-7|TRBD1
TGTGCCAGAAGCTTGGGTGACAGGGGGTTTTACGAGCAGTACTTC
CARSLGDRGFYEQYF
>TRBV7-3|NA|TRBJ2-3|TRBD1
TGTGCCAGCAGCGTATCACAGGGGGCGAGAGATACGCAGTATTTT
CASSVSQGARDTQYF
>TRBV5-4|once|TRBJ1-1|TRBD1
TGTGCCAGCAAGACAGGGCTAGAGACTGAAGCTTTCTTT
CASKTGLETEAFF
>TRBV15|NA|TRBJ2-7|NA
TGTGCCACCAGCAGAGATAGGGTTTCCTACGAGCAGTACTTC
CATSRDRVSYEQYF
>TRBV9|once|TRBJ2-1|NA
TGTGCCAGCAGCGCCCGACAGAATCCGAGCAATGAGCAGTTCTTC
CASSARQNPSNEQFF
>TRBV9|NA|TRBJ2-5|NA
TGTGCCAGCAGTGATGCCAGGGGGGTGCAAGAGACCCAGTACTTC
CASSDARGVQETQYF
>TRBV15|NA|TRBJ1-3|NA
TGTGCCACCAGCAGCGACAATCTGGGGGCTGGAAACACCATATATTTT
CATSSDNLGAGNTIYF
>TRBV6-5|NA|TRBJ2-7|NA
TGTGCCAGCAGCGGACACTCCTACGAGCAGTACTTC
CASSGHSYEQYF
>TRBV19|NA|TRBJ2-7|NA
TGTGCCAGTAGTATCCGGGTCTTTGGCTCCTACGAGCAGTACTTC
CASSIRVFGSYEQYF
>TRBV19|few|TRBJ1-3|NA
TGTGCCAGCCTCTCTGGAAACACCATATATTTT
CASLSGNTIYF
>TRBV6-6|NA|TRBJ1-1|NA
TGTGCCAGCAGGTACGGGAACACTGAAGCTTTCTTT
CASRYGNTEAFF
>TRBV5-6|few|TRBJ1-1|NA
TGTGCCAGCAGCTACTCGGCAGGGAGAGAAAAAGCTTTCTTT
CASSYSAGREKAFF
>TRBV19|NA|TRBJ1-1|TRBD1
TGTGCCAGTAGTATACCGACAGGGCTGATGAACACTGAAGCTTTCTTT
CASSIPTGLMNTEAFF
>TRBV18|once|TRBJ2-7|TRBD1
TGTGCCAGCTCTCCCAGGGACAGGGCCAACGAGCAGTACTTC
CASSPRDRANEQYF
>TRBV29-1|NA|TRBJ2-4|NA
TGCAGCGTTGAAGAAGGGACCAAAAACATTCAGTACTTC
CSVEEGTKNIQYF
>TRBV6-6|once|TRBJ2-1|NA
TGTGCCAGCAGGTTAAAAATAGATGAGCAGTTCTTC
CASRLKIDEQFF
>TRBV4-2|NA|TRBJ1-5|NA
TGTGCCAGCAGCCCCTCGGACGATAATCAGCCCCAGCATTTT
CASSPSDDNQPQHF
>TRBV5-1|NA|TRBJ2-7|NA
TGCGCCAGCAGCTTTGGGTCCCGTTCCTACGAGCAGTACTTC
CASSFGSRSYEQYF
>TRBV4-1|once|TRBJ1-1|NA
TGCGCCAGCAGCCAAAGGTTCGGTTATGTGGAGGTTTCTGGGAACACTGAAGCTTTCTTT
CASSQRFGYVEVSGNTEAFF
>TRBV5-6|NA|TRBJ2-7|TRBD2
TGTGCCAGCAGCTTGTCCCGACTAGCGGGAAACGAGCAGTACTTC
CASSLSRLAGNEQYF
>TRBV11-2|once|TRBJ1-5|NA
TGTGCCAGCAGCTTAGTCAGGGTGGCCGTATATAGCAATCAGCCCCAGCATTTT
CASSLVRVAVYSNQPQHF
>TRBV9|NA|TRBJ2-1|TRBD2
TGTGCCAGCAGCGGATTGAAGCGGGAGGGCCACTACAATGAGCAGTTCTTC
CASSGLKREGHYNEQFF
>TRBV19|NA|TRBJ2-1|TRBD2
TGTGCCAGTAGTCAGGGACTAGCGGGAGGGCCCTCCTACAATGAGCAGTTCTTC
CASSQGLAGGPSYNEQFF
>TRBV4-1|NA|TRBJ1-1|NA
TGCGCCAGCAGCCCCGCTAGATTCACTGAAGCTTTCTTT
CASSPARFTEAFF
>TRBV19|NA|TRBJ2-1|NA
TGTGCCAGTAGTATAGATTTCGGAGGGAATGAGCAGTTCTTC
CASSIDFGGNEQFF
>TRBV9|NA|TRBJ2-1|TRBD2
TGTGCCAGCAGCGTAGCGGGGGGTCAATACAATGAGCAGTTCTTC
CASSVAGGQYNEQFF
>TRBV7-3|once|TRBJ2-1|TRBD1
TGTGCCAGCAGCTTAACCGGGACAGGCTTCAATGAGCAGTTCTTC
CASSLTGTGFNEQFF
>TRBV2|NA|TRBJ1-2|NA
TGTGCCAGCAGTGATTTGACAGCAGCCTATGGCTACACCTTC
CASSDLTAAYGYTF
>TRBV11-2|NA|TRBJ1-1|NA
TGTGCCAGCAGCCCTCCTTTGGGGTTAAACACTGAAGCTTTCTTT
CASSPPLGLNTEAFF
>TRBV28|NA|TRBJ2-7|NA
TGTGCCAGCAGTTTAATCGCAGGGGACCACGAGCAGTACTTC
CASSLIAGDHEQYF
>TRBV6-4|few|TRBJ2-2|NA
TGTGCCAGCAGTGCCTCTGATGAGGCCGGGGAGCTGTTTTTT
CASSASDEAGELFF